Following are 31 T cell receptor beta chains from one sample sequenced in a study of cytomegalovirus exposure and HLA in healthy donors (dated by TCRdb to about 2017). The library came from the immunoSEQ multiplex PCR assay. For the multiplex PCR, a mixture combining 60 forward primers for TCR Vbeta segments and 13 reverse primers for TCR Jbeta segments was used. In its TCRdb copy, this immuneACCESS table keeps in-frame sequences only and misses some clones. Where compared with another copy, unresolved V genes explain less than half of these, and the others have no known cause. The sample table records about 110,000 clones; 65% to 90% of these occur just once. Clones ranked in the top ten supply 1.6% of the sample. Sequencing was carried out using PBMCs. The receptors stem from a man aged 50-60 years in good health and CMV-seronegative.

This chain connects TRBV5-1 to TRBJ2-3; 7 bases align to TRBD1. This CDR3 has 14 residues. Germline CDR1 reads SGHRS; CDR2 reads YFSETQ. Unmatched junction bases numbered 6, after V lost 4 bases and J lost 4 bases. The CDR3 DNA follows: TGCGCCAGCAGCCCGGGAACAGGGGCAGATACGCAGTATTTT. It yields the protein CASSPGTGADTQYF.

This clone was seen a few times. This chain links TRBV6-5 with TRBJ1-5; D remains unclear. V lost 6 bases to trimming and J lost 11 bases, with 17 bases between them. The length of the CDR3 is 13 residues. Germline V lookup: CDR1 MNHEY, CDR2 SVGAGI. The CDR3 reads CASRSAYSATQHF. Here the CDR3 DNA reads TGTGCCAGCAGGTCCGCATACTCCGCGACCCAGCATTTT.

V is TRBV5-1 and J is TRBJ2-3; 7 nucleotides align to TRBD2. Per germline, CDR1 SGHRS and CDR2 YFSETQ. Germline trimming cut 0 bases from V and 5 bases from J; bases unmatched to any gene: 9. The CDR3 totals 16 residues. The CDR3: CASSLVDGGGIDTQYF. CDR3 coding DNA: TGCGCCAGCAGCTTGGTGGACGGGGGAGGGATAGATACGCAGTATTTT.

The gene calls are TRBV6-1 and TRBJ2-5; weak D call: TRBD2 (6 bases). With 4 bases removed from V and 1 base from J, the gap between germline ends came to 7 bases. CDR1 is MNHNS, CDR2 SASEGT, per germline. This CDR3 contains 13 residues. CDR3 sequence: CASSGLVQETQYF. In nucleotides, the CDR3 is TGTGCCAGCAGTGGACTAGTCCAAGAGACCCAGTACTTC.

V is TRBV13 and J is TRBJ2-3; perhaps TRBD2 as D (6 bases). From germline, CDR1 is PRHDT and CDR2 FYEKMQ (reference sequence). V was trimmed by 5 bases and J by 5 bases, leaving 20 bases between them. CDR3 length: 16 amino acids. CDR3 sequence reads: CASSPRDSADRDTQYF. The CDR3 DNA reads as TGTGCCAGCAGCCCCCGGGACTCCGCCGACAGAGATACGCAGTATTTT.

The V call is TRBV2, the J call TRBJ1-1, with D tentatively TRBD1 (5 bases). V gave up 7 bases and J gave up 4 bases, with 10 bases separating them. The CDR3 extends over 12 amino acids. Per the germline V gene, CDR1 is SNHLY and CDR2 is FYNNEI. This CDR3 is CASMTGATEAFF. The CDR3 DNA sequence: TGTGCCAGCATGACTGGGGCCACTGAAGCTTTCTTT.

This clone was recorded only once. The chain combines TRBV10-1 with TRBJ2-2, with D perhaps TRBD1 (5 bases). The CDR3 is 13 residues long. V lost 5 bases and J 4 bases, leaving 8 bases between the germline ends. Germline values: CDR1 WNHNN, CDR2 SYGVQD (reference sequence). For the CDR3, the DNA is TGCGCCAGCAGTCCAGGGCCCACCGGGGAGCTGTTTTTT. It translates to CASSPGPTGELFF.

V gene TRBV4-1 combines with J gene TRBJ2-1; D gene unclear. Germline lookup yields CDR1 MGHRA and CDR2 YSYEKL. The V and J ends lost 0 bases and 9 bases respectively, with 9 bases between them. CDR3 length equals 13 residues. The CDR3 DNA sequence: TGCGCCAGCAGCCAAGACCCCGCGTTTGAGCAGTTCTTC. This translates into CASSQDPAFEQFF.

The rearrangement links TRBV29-1 to TRBJ2-1, with D possibly matching TRBD2 (5 bases). Germline V gene lookup returns CDR1 SQVTM and CDR2 ANQGSEA. This CDR3 is 14 amino acids long. With 5 bases removed from V and 5 bases from J, the gap between germline ends came to 16 bases. Here the CDR3 DNA reads TGCAGCGTTAAAAAGGGAGTTTGGGACAATGAGCAGTTCTTC. It codes for CSVKKGVWDNEQFF.

The chain has TRBV4-2 and TRBJ2-5, with TRBD2 matching over 16 bases. With 4 bases clipped from V and 5 bases from J, the junction kept 10 bases outside the gene matches. The germline V gene encodes CDR1 LGHNA and CDR2 YNFKEQ. The CDR3 spans 18 residues. The CDR3 protein is CASSPRGTSGGAVETQYF. The CDR3 bases are TGTGCCAGCAGCCCTCGCGGGACTAGCGGGGGGGCTGTGGAGACCCAGTACTTC.

The CDR3, as DNA: TGTGCCAGCAGTTTATTAGCGGGGGGGGGCAATGAGCAGTTCTTC. Protein product: CASSLLAGGGNEQFF. The V and J genes are TRBV27 and TRBJ2-1, with 11 bases identical to TRBD2. The germline V gene encodes CDR1 MNHEY and CDR2 SMNVEV (reference sequence). The ends lost 1 base at V and 6 bases at J; junction bases unmatched: 2. The CDR3 runs 15 residues.

This clone showed up just a few times. This chain joins TRBV18 and TRBJ2-1, with 11 bases aligning to TRBD2. CDR3 length: 18 residues. Per the germline V gene, CDR1 is KGHSH and CDR2 is LQKENI. Losses at the gene ends were 2 bases for V and 7 bases for J; bases not matched to a gene: 13. In DNA, the CDR3 is TGTGCCAGCTCACCATTCCTAGCGGGGGGCGAGCGATTAAATGAGCAGTTCTTC. It yields the protein CASSPFLAGGERLNEQFF. Variable domain in full (rest from reference TRBV18 and TRBJ2-1): NAGVMQNPRHLVRRRGQEARLRCSPMKGHSHVYWYRQLPEEGLKFMVYLQKENIIDESGMPKERFSAEFPKEGPSILRIQQVVRGDSAAYFCASSPFLAGGERLNEQFFGPGTRLTVL.

V is TRBV6-1 and J is TRBJ1-5, with TRBD1 matching 7 bases. Germline loops: CDR1 MNHNS, CDR2 SASEGT. After removal of 10 bases from V and 2 bases from J, the junction contained 5 bases not matched to a gene. The CDR3 runs 13 residues. DNA for the CDR3: TGTGCCACCCGACAGGGAGGCAATCAGCCCCAGCATTTT. It specifies CATRQGGNQPQHF.

V and J are TRBV5-1 and TRBJ2-1; TRBD2 matches 11 bases. J gave up 8 bases and V 0 bases, and 4 bases lay outside the gene matches. Germline assignment: CDR1 SGHRS and CDR2 YFSETQ. The CDR3 length is 15 residues. CDR3 sequence (DNA): TGCGCCAGCAGCTTGGCGGGACTAGCGGTTTATGAGCAGTTCTTC. The encoded protein is CASSLAGLAVYEQFF. Full variable domain (outside the CDR3, taken from reference TRBV5-1 and TRBJ2-1): KAGVTQTPRYLIKTRGQQVTLSCSPISGHRSVSWYQQTPGQGLQFLFEYFSETQRNKGNFPGRFSGRQFSNSRSEMNVSTLELGDSALYLCASSLAGLAVYEQFFGPGTRLTVL.

The chain combines TRBV19 with TRBJ1-3, with a tentative D call TRBD1 (5 bases). The V gene lost 5 bases and the J gene lost 7 bases, with 9 bases spanning the gap. This CDR3 contains 12 residues. Germline assignment: CDR1 LNHDA and CDR2 SQIVND (reference sequence). CDR3 amino acids: CASSYPGNTIYF. The CDR3 coding sequence is TGTGCCAGTAGTTATCCAGGGAACACCATATATTTT.

This clone has just one count. This chain links TRBV21-1 with TRBJ2-7; TRBD2, the D gene given by the table, was not confirmed from the DNA. TRBV21-1 is reported as a pseudogene. The CDR3 runs to 15 residues. The chain's CDR3 is CAMGEGSSIVYEQYV. Written as DNA, the CDR3 is TGTGCCATGGGGGAGGGGTCCAGTATAGTCTACGAGCAGTACGTC.

The chain employs TRBV30 and TRBJ1-3; D call uncertain. The germline V gene encodes CDR1 GTSNPN and CDR2 SVGIG (reference sequence). The CDR3 is 14 amino acids. Trimming left V 0 bases short and J 0 bases short, with 6 bases between. The CDR3 is CAWSVSFSGNTIYF. The CDR3 nucleotides read TGTGCCTGGAGTGTTTCATTCTCTGGAAACACCATATATTTT.

The chain links TRBV25-1 to TRBJ1-6, with TRBD1 matching over 8 bases. With 6 bases clipped from V and 9 bases from J, the junction kept 7 bases outside the gene matches. The CDR3 length is 14 residues. Germline V lookup: CDR1 MGHDK, CDR2 SYGVNS. Here the CDR3 reads CASRLGQGGSPLHF. CDR3 DNA: TGTGCCAGCAGGCTCGGACAGGGTGGTTCACCCCTCCACTTT.

The chain has TRBV7-6 and TRBJ2-3, with 8 bases fitting TRBD1. CDR1 SGHVS and CDR2 FNYEAQ come from the germline V gene. The CDR3 runs 13 residues. With 5 bases clipped from V and 4 bases from J, the junction kept 2 bases outside the gene matches. CDR3 nucleotide sequence: TGTGCCAGCAGCCCGACAGGGGCAGATACGCAGTATTTT. Amino acids: CASSPTGADTQYF. Full variable domain (rest looked up from reference TRBV7-6 and TRBJ2-3): GAGVSQSPRYKVTKRGQDVALRCDPISGHVSLYWYRQALGQGPEFLTYFNYEAQQDKSGLPNDRFSAERPEGSISTLTIQRTEQRDSAMYRCASSPTGADTQYFGPGTRLTVL.

This clone was detected only once. V gene TRBV28 combines with J gene TRBJ2-1; D ambiguous. The V end lost 2 bases, the J end lost 10 bases, and 6 bases lay between the germline ends. The CDR3 is made up of 11 amino acids. Germline CDR1 and CDR2: MDHEN and SYDVKM. Written as DNA, the CDR3 is TGTGCCAGCAGTTTAGGTGCGGAGCAGTTCTTC. Its translation: CASSLGAEQFF.

The V and J genes are TRBV7-2 and TRBJ2-3, with no clear D. The ends were cut back, 5 bases at V and 2 bases at J, with 8 bases in the middle. The CDR3 contains 13 residues. CDR1 SGHTA and CDR2 FQGNSA come from the germline V gene. The CDR3 DNA reads as TGTGCCAGCAGCCCCTACTCCACAGATACGCAGTATTTT. Protein product: CASSPYSTDTQYF.

The rearrangement uses TRBV4-1 and TRBJ2-4, with D uncertain. The V gene lost 6 bases and the J gene lost 0 bases, with 15 bases spanning the gap. The CDR3 runs 16 residues. CDR1 MGHRA and CDR2 YSYEKL come from the germline V gene. The CDR3: CASRPSVQLAKNIQYF. In DNA, the CDR3 is TGCGCCAGCAGACCAAGTGTACAGCTAGCCAAAAACATTCAGTACTTC.

This chain links TRBV10-3 with TRBJ1-2, with 7 bases that match TRBD1. The V and J ends lost 3 bases and 5 bases, in that order; junction bases with no gene match: 12. This CDR3 is 16 amino acids long. CDR1 and CDR2 from the germline V gene are ENHRY and SYGVKD. CDR3 sequence reads: CAISEDQTGQFYGYTF. The CDR3 coding sequence is TGTGCCATCAGTGAAGACCAAACGGGACAGTTTTATGGCTACACCTTC.

The rearrangement joins TRBV4-3 to TRBJ2-1; unclear D gene. Germline V lookup: CDR1 LGHNA, CDR2 YSLEER. The CDR3 is made up of 14 amino acids. Trimming took 0 bases from V and 7 from J, leaving 10 bases between them. For the CDR3, the DNA is TGCGCCAGCAGCCAAGATAGAATCCCGAATGAGCAGTTCTTC. Translated: CASSQDRIPNEQFF.

The V and J genes are TRBV7-8 and TRBJ1-5; TRBD1 matches at 10 bases. Germline V gene lookup returns CDR1 SGHVS and CDR2 FQNEAQ. This CDR3 region has 14 residues. V shed 5 bases, J shed 6 bases, and the junction held 4 bases outside the gene matches. The CDR3 protein is CASSVDRGPQPQHF. The CDR3 DNA is TGTGCCAGCAGCGTCGACAGGGGGCCTCAGCCCCAGCATTTT.

CDR3 DNA: TGTGCCAGCAGTTACCGGGGAAAGGTGGACACTGAAGCTTTCTTT. It yields the protein CASSYRGKVDTEAFF. This chain joins TRBV6-5 and TRBJ1-1; no firm D call. Germline V gene data show CDR1 as MNHEY and CDR2 as SVGAGI. V was clipped by 2 bases and J by 3 bases, with 13 bases between them. The length of the CDR3 is 15 residues.

A few counts support this clone. The chain employs TRBV6-1 and TRBJ2-1, with 14 bases that match TRBD2. CDR1 MNHNS and CDR2 SASEGT come from the germline V gene. J gave up 10 bases and V 3 bases, and 8 bases lay outside the gene matches. The CDR3 spans 16 residues. The CDR3: CASSEPGTSGGSEQFF. The DNA for the CDR3 is TGTGCCAGCAGTGAGCCCGGGACTAGCGGGGGATCAGAGCAGTTCTTC.

V usage is TRBV6-5 and J usage is TRBJ2-1, with TRBD2 matching 11 bases. Germline values: CDR1 MNHEY, CDR2 SVGAGI. V lost 7 bases and J lost 8; bases outside the gene matches: 7. The CDR3 contains 14 residues. In DNA, the CDR3 is TGTGCCAGCAAACTAGCGGGGGCTTTGGATGAGCAGTTCTTC. Translating it yields CASKLAGALDEQFF.

The V gene is TRBV7-6, the J gene TRBJ2-2; 8 bases map to TRBD2. The junction had 5 bases not matched to a gene; V was cut back by 5 bases and J by 6 bases. The CDR3 runs 14 residues. Germline loops: CDR1 SGHVS, CDR2 FNYEAQ. The CDR3 nucleotides read TGTGCCAGCAGCCTAACCGGGGGGGCCGGGGAGCTGTTTTTT. It codes for CASSLTGGAGELFF.

The chain joins TRBV6-5 to TRBJ1-1; maybe TRBD1 (6 bases). The CDR3 is made up of 14 amino acids. CDR1 MNHEY and CDR2 SVGAGI come from the germline V gene. V gave up 2 bases and J gave up 3 bases, with 10 bases separating them. The CDR3 is CASSYGKGDTEAFF. CDR3 DNA sequence: TGTGCCAGCAGTTACGGGAAGGGGGACACTGAAGCTTTCTTT.

The chain carries TRBV30 and TRBJ2-7; 7 bases line up with TRBD1. Germline values: CDR1 GTSNPN, CDR2 SVGIG (reference sequence). V lost 2 bases to trimming and J lost 6 bases; unmatched junction nucleotides: 7. This CDR3 contains 13 residues. The CDR3 region has the DNA TGTGCCTGGAGTTTGAGGGGGCCGGCCGAGCAGTACTTC. It codes for CAWSLRGPAEQYF.